This TCR beta chain appears in the sequencing data of a study of OX40 agonist ivuxolimab in advanced cancers. Study conclusions and caveats: The CD4+ and CD8+ T cells in the blood had expanded clonally by week 6 at 0.1 to 3.0 mg/kg.

As regards this clone: Its target is not known.

Germline V CDR1 and CDR2: SGDLS, YYNGEE. V dropped 0 bases and J dropped 8 bases, with 11 bases sitting between them. The CDR3 loop spans 14 amino acids. Only in-frame clones appear in the TCRdb table, and some are missing; sequencing was by immunoSEQ multiplex PCR. Here the sample spans almost 90,000 clones, around 90% being singletons. J is TRBJ2-2 and V is TRBV9; D is perhaps TRBD2 (5 bases). The material sequenced was CD4+ or CD8+ T cells sorted from blood, taken in a trial of the OX40 agonist ivuxolimab. The origin of this receptor is an adult with an advanced solid tumor such as melanoma, head and neck, liver or kidney cancer. The CDR3: CASSVGTRDGELFF. The CDR3, as DNA: TGTGCCAGCAGCGTAGGGACCCGGGATGGGGAGCTGTTTTTT.